This T cell receptor beta chain was retrieved from a study of blood T cell repertoires in COVID-19. Overall study: COVID-19 samples collected from the United States, Italy and Spain covered acute and convalescent phases.

V was clipped by 1 base and J by 3 bases, with 10 bases between them. The CDR3 totals 15 residues. Germline loops: CDR1 LGHDT, CDR2 YNNKEL (reference sequence). Only in-frame clones appear in the TCRdb table, and some are missing; sequencing was by immunoSEQ multiplex PCR. Found here are some 300,000 clones, roughly 89% of them singletons; the top ten hold about 1.7%. This clonotype was sampled from a woman aged 40 to 55 who had recovered from COVID-19. The gene calls are TRBV3-1 (or the pseudogene TRBV3-2) and TRBJ1-3; the D is unclear. What was sequenced was PBMCs or T cells enriched from blood (not recorded which). The CDR3 DNA is TGTGCCAGCAGCCAAGGGTCTTGGAGTGGAAACACCATATATTTT. Protein: CASSQGSWSGNTIYF.